These T cell receptor beta chains were read from a single sample in a study of T cells in Graves' hyperthyroidism and ophthalmopathy. TCRdb reprocessed the multiplex PCR reads via MiXCR and lists one record per CDR3 protein. The repertoire holds around 300,000 distinct CDR3 sequences, about 20% seen once, with about 60% in the top ten. Sequenced material: blood. These receptors were taken from a man younger than 40 with Graves' ophthalmopathy. Each CDR3 is given with its conserved first and last residue. Fields, in order: D gene, clone size, J gene, V gene, CDR3 protein, CDR3 DNA. A D gene is named only where the DNA matches it firmly. Clone size appears in some rows only: once, few, many, or a class for an expanded clone.

d_call: NA; clone_size: many; j_call: TRBJ2-5; v_call: TRBV7-9; cdr3_aa: CASSRPNGQAFQETQYF; cdr3_nt: TGTGCCAGCAGCCGGCCAAATGGGCAGGCTTTTCAAGAGACCCAGTACTTC
d_call: TRBD2; clone_size: NA; j_call: TRBJ2-5; v_call: TRBV30; cdr3_aa: CAWSRLAGQETQYF; cdr3_nt: TGTGCCTGGAGTAGGTTAGCGGGTCAAGAGACCCAGTACTTC
d_call: NA; clone_size: NA; j_call: TRBJ1-6; v_call: TRBV20-1; cdr3_aa: CSEDPYPGDSPLHF; cdr3_nt: TGCAGTGAGGACCCGTACCCTGGGGATTCACCCCTCCACTTT
d_call: NA; clone_size: few; j_call: TRBJ2-7; v_call: TRBV27; cdr3_aa: CASSSSGLTYEQYF; cdr3_nt: TGTGCCAGCAGTTCATCGGGACTGACCTACGAGCAGTACTTC
d_call: NA; clone_size: many; j_call: TRBJ2-7; v_call: TRBV3-1; cdr3_aa: CASSQRAEYEQYF; cdr3_nt: TGTGCCAGCAGCCAACGGGCCGAGTACGAGCAGTACTTC
d_call: NA; clone_size: many; j_call: TRBJ2-1; v_call: TRBV7-3; cdr3_aa: CASSPDGGSSYNEQFF; cdr3_nt: TGTGCCAGCAGCCCGGACGGAGGGAGCTCCTACAATGAGCAGTTCTTC
d_call: NA; clone_size: many; j_call: TRBJ2-7; v_call: TRBV24-1; cdr3_aa: CATSDFGTPTYEQYF; cdr3_nt: TGTGCCACCAGTGATTTCGGGACACCAACCTACGAGCAGTACTTC
d_call: NA; clone_size: many; j_call: TRBJ1-1; v_call: TRBV3-1; cdr3_aa: CASSQYGEAFF; cdr3_nt: TGTGCCAGCAGCCAATACGGTGAAGCTTTCTTT
d_call: NA; clone_size: NA; j_call: TRBJ1-3; v_call: TRBV29-1; cdr3_aa: CSVEGVYQGGNTIYF; cdr3_nt: TGCAGCGTTGAGGGGGTCTACCAAGGTGGAAACACCATATATTTT
d_call: TRBD1; clone_size: NA; j_call: TRBJ2-4; v_call: TRBV7-6; cdr3_aa: CASSLGRQGANIQYF; cdr3_nt: TGTGCCAGCAGCTTAGGCAGGCAGGGGGCGAACATTCAGTACTTC
d_call: NA; clone_size: many; j_call: TRBJ2-7; v_call: TRBV11-2; cdr3_aa: CASSPFGGPSYEQYF; cdr3_nt: TGTGCCAGCAGCCCCTTCGGCGGCCCAAGCTACGAGCAGTACTTC
d_call: TRBD2; clone_size: many; j_call: TRBJ2-1; v_call: TRBV11-3; cdr3_aa: CASSQNIGGTPNNEQFF; cdr3_nt: TGTGCCAGCAGTCAAAATATCGGGGGGACGCCTAACAATGAGCAGTTCTTC
d_call: TRBD1; clone_size: NA; j_call: TRBJ2-3; v_call: TRBV10-3; cdr3_aa: CAISPGQSSTDTQYF; cdr3_nt: TGTGCCATCAGCCCGGGACAGTCTAGCACAGATACGCAGTATTTT
d_call: TRBD1; clone_size: many; j_call: TRBJ2-7; v_call: TRBV11-2; cdr3_aa: CASSLMGQGYHEQYF; cdr3_nt: TGTGCCAGCAGCCTAATGGGACAGGGGTACCACGAGCAGTACTTC
d_call: NA; clone_size: NA; j_call: TRBJ2-1; v_call: TRBV12-3/TRBV12-4; cdr3_aa: CASSLLVDEQFF; cdr3_nt: TGTGCCAGCAGTCTTCTCGTGGATGAGCAGTTCTTC
d_call: NA; clone_size: many; j_call: TRBJ2-7; v_call: TRBV3-1; cdr3_aa: CASSQDEAASYEQYF; cdr3_nt: TGTGCCAGCAGCCAAGATGAGGCGGCCTCCTACGAGCAGTACTTC
d_call: TRBD1; clone_size: many; j_call: TRBJ1-5; v_call: TRBV30; cdr3_aa: CAWSRRDRGGGQPQHF; cdr3_nt: TGTGCCTGGAGCCGAAGAGACAGGGGCGGAGGTCAGCCCCAGCATTTT
d_call: TRBD1; clone_size: NA; j_call: TRBJ1-5; v_call: TRBV28; cdr3_aa: CASRIDRGRSSNQPQHF; cdr3_nt: TGTGCCAGCAGGATCGACAGGGGTCGGTCTAGCAATCAGCCCCAGCATTTT
d_call: NA; clone_size: few; j_call: TRBJ2-7; v_call: TRBV28; cdr3_aa: CASGTYYEQYF; cdr3_nt: TGTGCCAGCGGGACCTACTACGAGCAGTACTTC
d_call: NA; clone_size: NA; j_call: TRBJ2-7; v_call: TRBV12-3/TRBV12-4; cdr3_aa: CASSLVSGIYEQYF; cdr3_nt: TGTGCCAGCAGTTTAGTTTCCGGAATCTACGAGCAGTACTTC
d_call: TRBD2; clone_size: many; j_call: TRBJ2-3; v_call: TRBV11-3; cdr3_aa: CASSLTPRAGVSDTQYF; cdr3_nt: TGTGCCAGCAGCTTAACCCCCCGAGCGGGAGTGTCAGATACGCAGTATTTT
d_call: TRBD2; clone_size: NA; j_call: TRBJ2-5; v_call: TRBV5-1; cdr3_aa: CASSPGGSSGQETQYF; cdr3_nt: TGCGCCAGCAGCCCTGGAGGGTCTAGCGGCCAAGAGACCCAGTACTTC
d_call: NA; clone_size: many; j_call: TRBJ2-1; v_call: TRBV11-3; cdr3_aa: CASSLARGANNEQFF; cdr3_nt: TGTGCCAGCAGCTTAGCTCGTGGAGCGAACAATGAGCAGTTCTTC
d_call: NA; clone_size: NA; j_call: TRBJ1-6; v_call: TRBV5-1; cdr3_aa: CASSFGAVNSPLHF; cdr3_nt: TGCGCCAGCAGCTTCGGGGCGGTAAATTCACCCCTCCACTTT
d_call: TRBD1; clone_size: few; j_call: TRBJ2-7; v_call: TRBV20-1; cdr3_aa: CSAAGTGAYEQYF; cdr3_nt: TGCAGTGCTGCCGGGACAGGGGCCTACGAGCAGTACTTC
d_call: NA; clone_size: NA; j_call: TRBJ2-5; v_call: TRBV20-1; cdr3_aa: CSGETGRGETQYF; cdr3_nt: TGCAGTGGCGAAACCGGGCGGGGTGAGACCCAGTACTTC
d_call: NA; clone_size: NA; j_call: TRBJ2-7; v_call: TRBV7-9; cdr3_aa: CASVGQGDEQYF; cdr3_nt: TGTGCCAGCGTAGGGCAGGGAGACGAGCAGTACTTC
d_call: NA; clone_size: many; j_call: TRBJ1-1; v_call: TRBV20-1; cdr3_aa: CSATMGLENTEAFF; cdr3_nt: TGCAGTGCTACAATGGGACTGGAGAACACTGAAGCTTTCTTT
d_call: TRBD1; clone_size: NA; j_call: TRBJ2-7; v_call: TRBV30; cdr3_aa: CAGTTGGNEQYF; cdr3_nt: TGTGCCGGAACGACAGGGGGCAACGAGCAGTACTTC
d_call: NA; clone_size: NA; j_call: TRBJ2-7; v_call: TRBV7-9; cdr3_aa: CASSSGAGTYLYEQYF; cdr3_nt: TGTGCCAGCAGCTCAGGGGCGGGGACGTACCTCTACGAGCAGTACTTC
d_call: TRBD2; clone_size: NA; j_call: TRBJ2-3; v_call: TRBV24-1; cdr3_aa: CATSEGGADTQYF; cdr3_nt: TGTGCCACCAGTGAGGGAGGGGCAGATACGCAGTATTTT
d_call: NA; clone_size: many; j_call: TRBJ1-5; v_call: TRBV20-1; cdr3_aa: CSAREYRGNQPQHF; cdr3_nt: TGCAGTGCTAGAGAATACAGGGGCAATCAGCCCCAGCATTTT
d_call: NA; clone_size: NA; j_call: TRBJ1-1; v_call: TRBV28; cdr3_aa: CASKADSRMNTEAFF; cdr3_nt: TGTGCCAGCAAGGCCGACAGCCGGATGAACACTGAAGCTTTCTTT
d_call: NA; clone_size: NA; j_call: TRBJ1-3; v_call: TRBV19; cdr3_aa: CASSISWSPGNTIYF; cdr3_nt: TGTGCCAGTAGTATTTCGTGGTCCCCTGGAAACACCATATATTTT
d_call: NA; clone_size: many; j_call: TRBJ2-3; v_call: TRBV5-1; cdr3_aa: CASRIGGYSTDTQYF; cdr3_nt: TGCGCCAGCAGGATTGGAGGATATTCCACAGATACGCAGTATTTT
d_call: NA; clone_size: once; j_call: TRBJ2-6; v_call: TRBV28; cdr3_aa: CATFSGANVLTF; cdr3_nt: TGTGCCACCTTCTCTGGGGCCAACGTCCTGACTTTC
d_call: NA; clone_size: NA; j_call: TRBJ1-2; v_call: TRBV2; cdr3_aa: CASTGSPQGYGYTF; cdr3_nt: TGTGCCAGCACCGGGTCCCCCCAAGGCTATGGCTACACCTTC
d_call: TRBD1; clone_size: few; j_call: TRBJ1-1; v_call: TRBV11-3; cdr3_aa: CASSFGTGNVWTEAFF; cdr3_nt: TGTGCCAGCAGCTTTGGGACAGGGAATGTGTGGACTGAAGCTTTCTTT
d_call: NA; clone_size: few; j_call: TRBJ2-3; v_call: TRBV19; cdr3_aa: CASSIDTRSTDTQYF; cdr3_nt: TGTGCCAGTAGTATAGACACCCGAAGCACAGATACGCAGTATTTT
d_call: TRBD1; clone_size: NA; j_call: TRBJ1-1; v_call: TRBV7-9; cdr3_aa: CASSPGQNFTEAFF; cdr3_nt: TGTGCCAGCAGCCCGGGACAGAATTTTACTGAAGCTTTCTTT
d_call: TRBD1; clone_size: few; j_call: TRBJ2-4; v_call: TRBV7-8; cdr3_aa: CASSLNYPDRDAKNIQYF; cdr3_nt: TGTGCCAGCAGCTTGAATTATCCGGACAGGGACGCCAAAAACATTCAGTACTTC
d_call: TRBD1; clone_size: few; j_call: TRBJ2-5; v_call: TRBV5-1; cdr3_aa: CASSLGPGGAQTQYF; cdr3_nt: TGCGCCAGCAGCTTGGGTCCAGGGGGCGCCCAGACCCAGTACTTC
d_call: TRBD1; clone_size: many; j_call: TRBJ2-3; v_call: TRBV2; cdr3_aa: CASSEGRTGTDTQYF; cdr3_nt: TGTGCCAGCAGTGAAGGGAGGACAGGGACAGATACGCAGTATTTT
d_call: NA; clone_size: few; j_call: TRBJ2-7; v_call: TRBV7-7; cdr3_aa: CASSHGGGYEQYF; cdr3_nt: TGTGCTAGCAGCCATGGAGGGGGGTACGAGCAGTACTTC
d_call: TRBD2; clone_size: few; j_call: TRBJ2-3; v_call: TRBV5-1; cdr3_aa: CASSLWTSGSQSDTQYF; cdr3_nt: TGCGCCAGCAGCTTGTGGACTAGCGGGAGTCAGTCAGATACGCAGTATTTT
d_call: NA; clone_size: NA; j_call: TRBJ2-1; v_call: TRBV6-2/TRBV6-3; cdr3_aa: CASSYSSSGGGEQFF; cdr3_nt: TGTGCCAGCAGTTACTCATCGTCTGGGGGCGGTGAGCAGTTCTTC
d_call: NA; clone_size: NA; j_call: TRBJ1-5; v_call: TRBV4-2; cdr3_aa: CASSQGTVSNQPQHF; cdr3_nt: TGTGCCAGCAGCCAAGGGACAGTTAGCAATCAGCCCCAGCATTTT
d_call: TRBD1; clone_size: few; j_call: TRBJ1-4; v_call: TRBV6-1; cdr3_aa: CASSSGTGREKLFF; cdr3_nt: TGTGCCAGCAGTTCCGGGACAGGTCGTGAAAAACTGTTTTTT
d_call: NA; clone_size: many; j_call: TRBJ2-7; v_call: TRBV12-3/TRBV12-4; cdr3_aa: CASRPTAGNYEQYF; cdr3_nt: TGTGCCAGCCGACCCACGGCGGGGAACTACGAGCAGTACTTC